The rows below give T cell receptor beta chains drawn from one sample of a study of T cell changes during pregnancy in multiple sclerosis. Using immunoSEQ multiplex PCR, the repertoire was profiled, and TCRdb retains in-frame clones only, with some absent. This sample has around 60,000 clones, with roughly 93% found just once. The material sequenced was peripheral blood, taken after pregnancy. These receptors originate from a female donor with multiple sclerosis, enrolled in a pregnancy study. Both conserved end residues are part of each CDR3. A D gene is named only where the DNA matches it firmly. For some rows the clone size is stated as once, few or many, or as a class when expanded; others skip it.

cdr3_nt	cdr3_aa	v_call	j_call	d_call	clone_size
TGTGCCAGCAGCCCAAACGGGGGACAGCGTCCCTACGAGCAGTACTTC	CASSPNGGQRPYEQYF	TRBV7-3	TRBJ2-7	.	once
TGTGCCAGCAGCTTAAGGTCAGGGGGCAATCAGCCCCAGCATTTT	CASSLRSGGNQPQHF	TRBV7-2	TRBJ1-5	.	.
TGTGCCAGCAGACTTGTGTCCGGAGTCGACGAGCAGTACTTC	CASRLVSGVDEQYF	TRBV7-9	TRBJ2-7	.	.
TGCAGCGTTGCTGACAGTGAAGCTTTCTTT	CSVADSEAFF	TRBV29-1	TRBJ1-1	.	.
TGTGCCAGCAGATCAAGACTTCTGATTCCAACTTCCTACGAGCAGTACTTC	CASRSRLLIPTSYEQYF	TRBV28	TRBJ2-7	.	.
TGCGCCAGCAGAAGGGGGACTAATGAAAAACTGTTTTTT	CASRRGTNEKLFF	TRBV5-1	TRBJ1-4	.	.
TGTGCCAGCAGTCCGCCGCACTCAGGGGAAGCTTTCTTT	CASSPPHSGEAFF	TRBV28	TRBJ1-1	.	.
TGTGCCATCAGTGGGCAGGGGGATGAGCAGTACTTC	CAISGQGDEQYF	TRBV10-3	TRBJ2-7	TRBD1	.
TGCGCCAGCAGCCAAGATCCCGACAGGTCCTATGGCTACACCTTC	CASSQDPDRSYGYTF	TRBV4-1	TRBJ1-2	.	.
TGCAGCATTCAGGGCACCGGGGAGCTGTTTTTT	CSIQGTGELFF	TRBV29-1	TRBJ2-2	.	.
TGTGCCAGTAGTATATCGCTAGCGGGATCTGATACGCAGTATTTT	CASSISLAGSDTQYF	TRBV19	TRBJ2-3	TRBD2	.
TGTGCCAGCAGTGAGTTTGGGGGCATAGATACGCAGTATTTT	CASSEFGGIDTQYF	TRBV6-4	TRBJ2-3	.	.
TGTGCCAGCAGTTCTCCGACAGGGAGGTACGAGCAGTACTTC	CASSSPTGRYEQYF	TRBV28	TRBJ2-7	.	.
TGTGCCAGCAGTCTTCCGGGACTAGGAATCTACGAGCAGTACTTC	CASSLPGLGIYEQYF	TRBV14	TRBJ2-7	TRBD2	few
TGCGCCAGCGCTTACACCGGGACACCGGGCCTGGGTGGAAACACCATATATTTT	CASAYTGTPGLGGNTIYF	TRBV5-1	TRBJ1-3	.	.
TGCGCCAGCAGCCAAGATACTAGCGGTTTCTGGGGTACGCAGTATTTT	CASSQDTSGFWGTQYF	TRBV4-3	TRBJ2-3	TRBD2	.
TGTGCCAGCAGCGCCGGACAGGGAACAGATACGCAGTATTTT	CASSAGQGTDTQYF	TRBV7-2	TRBJ2-3	TRBD1	.
TGTGCCAGCAGCCCGACAGGGAATCCCGGGGAGCTGTTTTTT	CASSPTGNPGELFF	TRBV5-4	TRBJ2-2	TRBD1	.
TGTGCCAGCAGCTTATCGGGTAGCGGAGCCTACAATGAGCAGTTCTTC	CASSLSGSGAYNEQFF	TRBV7-3	TRBJ2-1	.	.
TGTGCCAGCAGCAAAATTGAAGGGACTAGCGGAAATGAGCAGTTCTTC	CASSKIEGTSGNEQFF	TRBV21-1	TRBJ2-1	.	.
TGTGCCAGCTCACTCACTCGGACAGGGGACGTAGAGGGCTACACCTTC	CASSLTRTGDVEGYTF	TRBV18	TRBJ1-2	TRBD1	once
TGTGCCAGCAGCTTAGCAGGGGCTGGGAACACTGAAGCTTTCTTT	CASSLAGAGNTEAFF	TRBV7-2	TRBJ1-1	.	.
TGTGCCAGTAGTATAGATCACGGGACGGCTAGCGGGGACCAAGAGACCCAGTACTTC	CASSIDHGTASGDQETQYF	TRBV19	TRBJ2-5	TRBD2	.
TGTGCCAGCTCACCGCCCGGGTCCCATGACGACAATGAGCAGTTCTTC	CASSPPGSHDDNEQFF	TRBV18	TRBJ2-1	.	.
TGTGCCAGCAGTGAAGCGGGCGGGAGAGCGAATGAGCAGTTCTTC	CASSEAGGRANEQFF	TRBV6-1	TRBJ2-1	TRBD2	.
TGTGCCACCAGCAGGGAACAGGGAATCGGTCAGCCCCAGCATTTT	CATSREQGIGQPQHF	TRBV15	TRBJ1-5	.	.
TGTGCCAGCAGTCCGTCCCGCTTGGGGAGCTCCTACAATGAGCAGTTCTTC	CASSPSRLGSSYNEQFF	TRBV5-4	TRBJ2-1	.	.
TGTGCCAGCAGTTTAGGGGGACAGGGGGGCACTGAAGCTTTCTTT	CASSLGGQGGTEAFF	TRBV28	TRBJ1-1	TRBD1	.
TGTGCCAGCAGCGGAGTAGCGGGAGAAGTCGAGCAGTACTTC	CASSGVAGEVEQYF	TRBV2	TRBJ2-7	TRBD2	.
TGTGCCACCAGCAGACCCTCTCCGGGAGGGGAGATTTATGAGCAGTTCTTC	CATSRPSPGGEIYEQFF	TRBV15	TRBJ2-1	TRBD2	.
TGTGCCAGCAGCCCCGGGACTAGCGGGAGCTCTGGTGAGCAGTACTTC	CASSPGTSGSSGEQYF	TRBV5-4	TRBJ2-7	TRBD2	.
TGTGCCAATGACAGGGGGGGACGGTATGGCTACACCTTC	CANDRGGRYGYTF	TRBV30	TRBJ1-2	TRBD1	.
TGTGCCAGCACCACCGTGGTGGCACGCAACACTGAAGCTTTCTTT	CASTTVVARNTEAFF	TRBV4-2	TRBJ1-1	.	.
TGTGCCAGCTCGCCGGGACTAGCGGACACCGGGGAGCTGTTTTTT	CASSPGLADTGELFF	TRBV18	TRBJ2-2	TRBD2	.
TGTGCCAGCAGTTTGCGGGTCGGGTACGAGCAGTACTTC	CASSLRVGYEQYF	TRBV27	TRBJ2-7	.	.
TGTGCCAGTAGTACAGGAACAGGGGCCAACCATTACGAGCAGTACTTC	CASSTGTGANHYEQYF	TRBV19	TRBJ2-7	TRBD1	.
TGTGCCAGCAAGCCAGGGGCCACCGGCAATCAGCCCCAGCATTTT	CASKPGATGNQPQHF	TRBV2	TRBJ1-5	.	few
TGTGCCAGTAGTATAGACCACTTAGGACTAGCGGGGAACAATGAGCAGTTCTTC	CASSIDHLGLAGNNEQFF	TRBV19	TRBJ2-1	TRBD2	.
TGTGCCAGCAGCACCCGGTTGAGTGAAGCTTTCTTT	CASSTRLSEAFF	TRBV28	TRBJ1-1	.	.
TGCAGCGTTTTCACAGGGCTCACTGAAGCTTTCTTT	CSVFTGLTEAFF	TRBV29-1	TRBJ1-1	.	.
TGTGCCAGCAGTGAATTCGGGGGGAACTACGAGCAGTACTTC	CASSEFGGNYEQYF	TRBV6-1	TRBJ2-7	TRBD2	.